Each of the 19 T cell receptor beta chains below was sequenced from the same sample in a study of cytomegalovirus exposure and HLA in healthy donors. 13 Jbeta primers and 60 Vbeta primers were used for the PCR. Method: immunoSEQ multiplex PCR; TCRdb's copy keeps in-frame clones and lacks some. Here the sample table reports some 150,000 clones. The source material was PBMCs. The receptors stem from a man in his forties or fifties in good health and CMV-seronegative.

The V and J genes are TRBV6-1 and TRBJ2-3; possibly TRBD1 for D (6 bases). V dropped 6 bases and J dropped 4 bases, with 17 bases sitting between them. The CDR3 covers 15 residues. In germline, CDR1 is MNHNS, CDR2 SASEGT. CDR3 DNA: TGTGCCAGCAGCATTGGGGGACACTCTTCAGATACGCAGTATTTT. Amino acid sequence: CASSIGGHSSDTQYF.

The chain links TRBV2 to TRBJ2-2; D gene ambiguous. CDR1 and CDR2 from the germline V gene are SNHLY and FYNNEI. This CDR3 is 14 amino acids long. V was clipped by 8 bases and J by 0 bases, with 10 bases between them. The CDR3 spells CASEWQANTGELFF. CDR3 nucleotide sequence: TGTGCCAGCGAGTGGCAGGCGAACACCGGGGAGCTGTTTTTT. The whole variable domain, remainder taken from reference TRBV2 and TRBJ2-2, is EPEVTQTPSHQVTQMGQEVILRCVPISNHLYFYWYRQILGQKVEFLVSFYNNEISEKSEIFDDQFSVERPDGSNFTLKIRSTKLEDSAMYFCASEWQANTGELFFGEGSRLTVL.

The V and J genes are TRBV5-4 and TRBJ1-2; tentatively, D is TRBD1 (5 bases). The germline V gene has CDR1 SGHNT and CDR2 YYREEE (reference sequence). The CDR3 runs to 13 residues. Trimming shortened V by 3 bases and J by 3 bases, and 9 bases separated the two germline ends. The CDR3 bases are TGTGCCAGCAGCTCGGACAATCACTATGGCTACACCTTC. Amino acid sequence: CASSSDNHYGYTF.

V and J are TRBV7-3 and TRBJ2-3; D might be TRBD1 (5 bases). CDR1 and CDR2 from the germline V gene are SGHTA and FQGTGA. This CDR3 has 15 amino acids. V shed 5 bases and J shed 0 bases, with 12 bases lying between them. The CDR3 bases are TGTGCCAGCAGCCTAGACAGATTTAGCACAGATACGCAGTATTTT. Translation gives CASSLDRFSTDTQYF.

CDR3 protein: CASSQVGLAGVSSTDTQYF. DNA of the CDR3: TGCGCCAGCAGCCAAGTTGGACTAGCGGGGGTATCTAGCACAGATACGCAGTATTTT. V usage is TRBV4-1 and J usage is TRBJ2-3; 13 nucleotides agree with TRBD2. J lost 0 bases, V lost 1 base, and 7 bases had no gene match. Per the germline V gene, CDR1 is MGHRA and CDR2 is YSYEKL. This CDR3 is 19 amino acids long.

This chain joins TRBV9 and TRBJ1-2; 8 bases fit TRBD1. Trimming at V came to 0 bases and at J to 4 bases, leaving 8 bases not matched to a gene. From germline, CDR1 is SGDLS and CDR2 YYNGEE. The CDR3 loop spans 16 amino acids. This CDR3 reads CASSVDPTGAGYGYTF. The CDR3 DNA reads as TGTGCCAGCAGCGTAGACCCGACAGGGGCCGGCTATGGCTACACCTTC.

This chain uses TRBV13 with TRBJ2-5, with TRBD2 identical over 13 bases. The germline gives CDR1 PRHDT, CDR2 FYEKMQ (reference sequence). The CDR3 covers 16 residues. V was pared by 4 bases and J by 4 bases, with 6 bases of the junction left unmatched. For the CDR3, the DNA is TGTGCCAGCAGCTCCATACTAGCGGGGGGGCGAGAGACCCAGTACTTC. Amino acids: CASSSILAGGRETQYF. The full variable domain, rest sourced from reference TRBV13 and TRBJ2-5, is AAGVIQSPRHLIKEKRETATLKCYPIPRHDTVYWYQQGPGQDPQFLISFYEKMQSDKGSIPDRFSAQQFSDYHSELNMSSLELGDSALYFCASSSILAGGRETQYFGPGTRLLVL.

V and J are TRBV4-3 and TRBJ1-5; D unclear. From germline, CDR1 is LGHNA and CDR2 YSLEER. This CDR3 is built from 15 residues. With 0 bases removed from V and 4 bases from J, the gap between germline ends came to 10 bases. This CDR3 is CASSQDMAVNQPQHF. The CDR3 bases are TGCGCCAGCAGCCAAGATATGGCAGTTAATCAGCCCCAGCATTTT.

The genes are TRBV5-8 and TRBJ2-1, with 9 nucleotides matching TRBD1. The CDR3 consists of 15 residues. The germline CDR1 and CDR2 sequences are SGHTS and YDEGEE. The ends lost 4 bases at V and 2 bases at J; junction bases unmatched: 4. In DNA form, the CDR3 reads TGTGCCAGCAGCACCGGACAGGGGACCTACAATGAGCAGTTCTTC. It is translated as CASSTGQGTYNEQFF.

The chain carries TRBV7-8 and TRBJ2-7; no clear D. CDR1 SGHVS and CDR2 FQNEAQ come from the germline V gene. The CDR3 contains 11 residues. The germline V and J ends were trimmed by 5 bases and 7 bases, with 9 bases remaining between them. The chain's CDR3 is CASSPRSEQYF. The CDR3, as DNA: TGTGCCAGCAGCCCTCGGTCGGAGCAGTACTTC.

V gene TRBV19 combines with J gene TRBJ1-2, with D unclear. Trimming shortened V by 7 bases and J by 6 bases, and 15 bases separated the two germline ends. Germline lookup yields CDR1 LNHDA and CDR2 SQIVND (reference sequence). The CDR3 loop spans 13 amino acids. CDR3 nucleotides: TGTGCCAGTAAGGCAGCCGGGAAGAATGGCTACACCTTC. It codes for CASKAAGKNGYTF.

This sequence joins TRBV5-1 and TRBJ2-2; 10 positions match TRBD2. V lost 2 bases and J lost 0; bases outside the gene matches: 1. The V gene's germline CDR1 is SGHRS and CDR2 YFSETQ. The CDR3 is made up of 16 amino acids. This chain's CDR3 is CASSLGLAANTGELFF. The CDR3 DNA reads as TGCGCCAGCAGCTTAGGACTAGCGGCGAACACCGGGGAGCTGTTTTTT. Full variable domain (outside the CDR3, taken from reference TRBV5-1 and TRBJ2-2): KAGVTQTPRYLIKTRGQQVTLSCSPISGHRSVSWYQQTPGQGLQFLFEYFSETQRNKGNFPGRFSGRQFSNSRSEMNVSTLELGDSALYLCASSLGLAANTGELFFGEGSRLTVL.

V and J are TRBV7-9 and TRBJ2-3; D is unresolved. The CDR3 is 13 residues long. Germline CDR1 and CDR2: SEHNR and FQNEAQ (reference sequence). V gave up 5 bases and J gave up 3 bases, with 9 bases separating them. CDR3 in amino acids: CASSPTPTDTQYF. In DNA form, the CDR3 reads TGTGCCAGCAGCCCGACTCCAACAGATACGCAGTATTTT.

The chain couples TRBV4-1 to TRBJ1-6; D is ambiguous. CDR3 length equals 13 residues. V was clipped by 0 bases and J by 7 bases, with 4 bases between them. Germline CDR1 reads MGHRA; CDR2 reads YSYEKL. DNA of the CDR3: TGCGCCAGCAGCCAAGACGGGAATTCACCCCTCCACTTT. Its protein product is CASSQDGNSPLHF.

The rearrangement uses TRBV6-5 and TRBJ1-1; perhaps TRBD1 as D (5 bases). Germline V gene data show CDR1 as MNHEY and CDR2 as SVGAGI. V was trimmed by 5 bases and J by 2 bases, leaving 9 bases between them. The CDR3 length is 13 residues. The CDR3 bases are TGTGCCAGCAGTCGGGGGTTCAACACTGAAGCTTTCTTT. It translates to CASSRGFNTEAFF.

V and J are TRBV29-1 and TRBJ1-3, with TRBD1 matching over 7 bases. The CDR3 length is 16 residues. The germline gives CDR1 SQVTM, CDR2 ANQGSEA. After removal of 0 bases from V and 0 bases from J, the junction contained 5 bases not matched to a gene. CDR3 sequence (DNA): TGCAGCGTTGAAGATCTCAGGGACAGCTCTGGAAACACCATATATTTT. This gives the protein CSVEDLRDSSGNTIYF.

As DNA, the CDR3 is TGCGCCAGCACCCCTCCCAGTGGCGGGGACAGCTACGAGCAGTACTTC. This gives the protein CASTPPSGGDSYEQYF. The chain has TRBV4-3 and TRBJ2-7, with a tentative D call TRBD1 (7 bases). V was clipped by 7 bases and J by 3 bases, with 22 bases between them. Per the germline V gene, CDR1 is LGHNA and CDR2 is YSLEER. The CDR3 spans 16 residues.

V usage is TRBV7-2 and J usage is TRBJ2-5; 11 nucleotides align to TRBD2. The CDR3 length is 16 residues. The J segment lost 5 bases and the V segment lost 2 bases, leaving 7 bases of the junction unmatched. Looked up from germline, CDR1 is SGHTA and CDR2 is FQGNSA. The CDR3 nucleotides read TGTGCCAGCAGCTTACCTAGCGGGGGGTTCTGGGAGACCCAGTACTTC. Translated, it gives CASSLPSGGFWETQYF.

The chain recombines TRBV4-2 with TRBJ2-5; TRBD2 aligns across 8 bases. This CDR3 is built from 15 residues. V was pared by 4 bases and J by 1 base, with 5 bases of the junction left unmatched. Germline assignment: CDR1 LGHNA and CDR2 YNFKEQ. CDR3 bases: TGTGCCAGCAGCCTGGGAGCGGGGGTCCAAGAGACCCAGTACTTC. It is translated as CASSLGAGVQETQYF.